The present entry profiles one T cell receptor beta chain with its context. Its antigen specificity is not known. No base qualities exist here, and no much larger clone lies one base off it. Using the deep immunoSEQ assay, multiplex PCR amplified TCR CDR3 regions from genomic DNA. For each cell subset, the extracted genomic DNA was distributed evenly across all wells of several immunoSEQ 96-well plates, and each plate served as one replicate. For sorted subsets, about 220 ng of genomic DNA, equivalent to 30,000 or so T cell genomes, went into each replicate PCR. Purified libraries were quantified with a Qubit 3.0 fluorometer, sized on a Bioanalyzer 2100, and re-quantified with the KAPA Library Quantification kit. Every immunoSEQ 96-well plate was sequenced on a separate single-read 150-cycle Illumina NextSeq 550 flow cell. The study's own analysis went as follows. Because the immunoSEQ output held only junctional sequences and lacked quality scores, the filtering could not match the filtering applied to full-length reads. Sequences were annotated with PyIR, a Python wrapper for IgBLAST v1.9, using IMGT germline references to assign V/J genes and CDR3. Any read was removed if the V/J assignment was weak (E-value above 1e-6), the CDR3 was missing, or the read contained stop codons, out-of-frame junctions, or ambiguous translated residues. V3J clonotypes were defined as sequences sharing an identical inferred V gene, J gene, and CDR3 amino acid sequence. The percentage overlap between two repertoires was calculated by dividing the number of shared unique clonotypes by the size of the smaller repertoire. Three approaches were used to assess repertoire richness: RTK rarefaction, the Chao1 estimator, and Recon v2.1 estimates of unobserved clonotypes. OLGA was used to compute generation probabilities for all TCRbeta clonotypes that the gDNA method yielded from four donors. TCRdb took this table from immuneACCESS and kept in-frame rearrangements with V and J called. Such tables lack part of the clones; where checked against another copy, unresolved V genes explain under half of the gap, and the rest is unexplained. The V and J calls and clone size were taken over from that table, and D and trimming were inferred from the DNA. The sample contains about 1,800,000 clones, approximately 94% of them found a single time. The ten most abundant clones make up 0.9% to 1.5% of the sample.

The data stem from a study of shared clonotypes between healthy human individuals (dated by TCRdb to the early 2020s). Broadly, across the study: The cohort included three men and a couple of women between 18 and 49 years of age. For each donor, three plates each were used for CD4 naive and CD4 memory, two plates were used for CD8 naive, and one plate was used for CD8 memory. To estimate repertoire size and how much clonotypes are shared between individuals, the study performed deep sequencing of blood TCR repertoires from roughly five healthy adults. To increase sequencing depth and limit assay-specific biases, TCR repertoire library preparation and sequencing were carried out by different laboratories using diverse techniques. Per donor, leukapheresis produced somewhere between about 0.94 and 9.5 billion PBMCs.

CD8 naive samples were CD45RO-negative cells positively selected for CCR7, giving a CD45RA+CCR7+ population that excluded TemRA cells. Donors were healthy HIV-negative adults with no recently reported acute infections or vaccinations. Every donor was a Caucasian adult living in Nashville, Tennessee, USA. Blood was obtained by leukapheresis, after which PBMCs were separated by Ficoll-Histopaque density gradient centrifugation and cryopreserved in liquid nitrogen vapor phase. Purity and quantity of every magnetically sorted T cell population were checked by analytical flow cytometry. Genomic DNA was isolated from every sorted fraction and measured by UV absorbance on a Nanodrop 2000c. Study-wide findings and limitations: About 5% of naive CD4, approximately 3.7% of naive CD8, roughly 2.4% of memory CD4, and around 0.4% of memory CD8 clonotypes were shared across four donors. Rarefaction of sorted-subset datasets indicated incomplete sequencing despite the large sequencing depth. Because the study included only a small number of donors, the genetic and exposure-history diversity represented was limited. Sampling was limited to blood, and TCR repertoires in tissue likely differ from TCR repertoires in blood. Higher generation probabilities were observed for clonotypes shared by all four sorted-subset donors than for non-shared clonotypes. Larger estimated clonotype richness was generally found for naive subsets than for memory subsets. Based on pairwise subsampling, the degree of clonotype sharing among donors was expected to be affected by sequencing depth.

The junction shows trimming of 2 bases on V and 7 bases on J, plus 12 bases between the germline ends. The germline V gene sets CDR1 to MDHEN and CDR2 to SYDVKM. The CDR3 spans 13 residues, from the cysteine through the phenylalanine. The retained sequence is limited to the CDR3, 39 bases, with the frame set at the first base. The clonotype was recovered from a man aged 18 to 30 in good health. The material sequenced was naive CD8+ T cells sorted from blood. The meaning of the sample's cell subset or site label: CD45RA+CCR7+. In this chain, TRBV28 is recombined with TRBJ2-7; the D gene is possibly TRBD2, with 5 bases matching. In nucleotide form, the sequence is TGTGCCAGCAGTTTAAGAGGGTTGGGAGAGCAGTACTTC. It specifies CASSLRGLGEQYF. This CDR3, with the reference TRBV28 and TRBJ2-7 proteins standing in past its ends, gives the full variable domain DVKVTQSSRYLVKRTGEKVFLECVQDMDHENMFWYRQDPGLGLRLIYFSYDVKMKEKGDIPEGYSVSREKKERFSLILESASTNQTSMYLCASSLRGLGEQYFGPGTRLTVT.